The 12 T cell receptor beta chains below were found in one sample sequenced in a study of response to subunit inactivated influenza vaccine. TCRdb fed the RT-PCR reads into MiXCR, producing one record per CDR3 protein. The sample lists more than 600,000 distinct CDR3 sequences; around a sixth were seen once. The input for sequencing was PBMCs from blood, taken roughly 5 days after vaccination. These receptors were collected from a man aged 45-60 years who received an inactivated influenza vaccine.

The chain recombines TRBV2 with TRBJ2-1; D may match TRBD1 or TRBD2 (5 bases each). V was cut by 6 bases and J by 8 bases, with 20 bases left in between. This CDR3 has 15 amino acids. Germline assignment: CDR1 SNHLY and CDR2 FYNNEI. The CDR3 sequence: CASRAGTSPHDEQFF. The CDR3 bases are TGTGCCAGCAGGGCCGGGACCTCACCACACGATGAGCAGTTCTTC.

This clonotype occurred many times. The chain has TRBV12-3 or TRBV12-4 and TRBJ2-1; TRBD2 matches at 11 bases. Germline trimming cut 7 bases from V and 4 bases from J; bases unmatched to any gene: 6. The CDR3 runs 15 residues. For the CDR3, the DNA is TGTGCCAGCAAGCAGGGGACTAGCGGTTACAATGAGCAGTTCTTC. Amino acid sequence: CASKQGTSGYNEQFF.

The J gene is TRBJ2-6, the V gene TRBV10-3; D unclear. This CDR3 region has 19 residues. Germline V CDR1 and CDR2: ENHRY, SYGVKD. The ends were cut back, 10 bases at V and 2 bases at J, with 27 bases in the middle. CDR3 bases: TGTGCCAATAAAGCCCTCCCAGACACCGTGATAACTGGGGCCAACGTCCTGACTTTC. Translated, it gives CANKALPDTVITGANVLTF.

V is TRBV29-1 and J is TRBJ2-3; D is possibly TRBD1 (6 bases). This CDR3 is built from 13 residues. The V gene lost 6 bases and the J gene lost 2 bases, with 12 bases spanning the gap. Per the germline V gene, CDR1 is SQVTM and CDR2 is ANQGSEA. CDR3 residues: CSVRGPLTDTQYF. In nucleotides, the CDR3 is TGCAGCGTCAGGGGACCCCTCACAGATACGCAGTATTTT.

CDR3 in amino acids: CASSSSGLAGPQYF. CDR3 DNA: TGTGCCAGCAGCTCCTCGGGACTAGCGGGACCACAGTATTTT. The chain links TRBV7-2 to TRBJ2-3; 13 nucleotides align to TRBD2. The CDR3 extends over 14 amino acids. J lost 12 bases, V lost 4 bases, and 7 bases had no gene match. Germline assignment: CDR1 SGHTA and CDR2 FQGNSA. The full variable domain, with the rest looked up from reference TRBV7-2 and TRBJ2-3, is GAGVSQSPSNKVTEKGKDVELRCDPISGHTALYWYRQSLGQGLEFLIYFQGNSAPDKSGLPSDRFSAERTGGSVSTLTIQRTQQEDSAVYLCASSSSGLAGPQYFGPGTRLTVL.

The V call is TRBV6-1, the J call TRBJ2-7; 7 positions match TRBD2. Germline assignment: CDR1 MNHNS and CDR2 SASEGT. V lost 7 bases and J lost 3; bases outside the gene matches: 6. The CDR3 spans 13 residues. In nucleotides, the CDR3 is TGTGCCAGCAAGAGTTCTAGCGGCTACGAGCAGTACTTC. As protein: CASKSSSGYEQYF.

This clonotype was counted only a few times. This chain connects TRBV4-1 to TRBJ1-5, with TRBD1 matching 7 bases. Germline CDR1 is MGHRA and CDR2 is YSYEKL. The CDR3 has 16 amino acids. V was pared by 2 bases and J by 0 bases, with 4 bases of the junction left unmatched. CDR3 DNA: TGCGCCAGCAGCCAAAGACAGGGTGGTAGCAATCAGCCCCAGCATTTT. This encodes CASSQRQGGSNQPQHF.

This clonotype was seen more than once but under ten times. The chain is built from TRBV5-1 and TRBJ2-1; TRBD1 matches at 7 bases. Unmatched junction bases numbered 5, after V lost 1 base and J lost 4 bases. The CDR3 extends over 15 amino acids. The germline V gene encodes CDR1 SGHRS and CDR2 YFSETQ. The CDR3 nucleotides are TGCGCCAGCAGCTTGAACACAGGGGAGTACAATGAGCAGTTCTTC. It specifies CASSLNTGEYNEQFF.

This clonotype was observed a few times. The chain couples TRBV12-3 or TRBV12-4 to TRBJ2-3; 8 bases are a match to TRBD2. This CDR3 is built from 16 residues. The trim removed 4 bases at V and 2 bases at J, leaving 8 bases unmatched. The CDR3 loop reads CASSSPAGATTDTQYF. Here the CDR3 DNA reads TGTGCCAGCAGTTCCCCAGCGGGAGCCACCACAGATACGCAGTATTTT.

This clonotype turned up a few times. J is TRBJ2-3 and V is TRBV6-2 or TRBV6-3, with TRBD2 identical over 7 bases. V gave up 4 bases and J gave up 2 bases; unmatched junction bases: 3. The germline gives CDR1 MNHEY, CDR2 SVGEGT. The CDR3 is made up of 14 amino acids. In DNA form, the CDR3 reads TGTGCCAGCAGTTGGAGCGGGGCCACAGATACGCAGTATTTT. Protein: CASSWSGATDTQYF.

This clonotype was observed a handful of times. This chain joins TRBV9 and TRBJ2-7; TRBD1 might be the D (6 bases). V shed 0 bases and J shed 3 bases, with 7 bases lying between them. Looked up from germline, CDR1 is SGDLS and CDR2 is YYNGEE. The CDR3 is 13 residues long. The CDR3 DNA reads TGTGCCAGCAGCGTAGAACAGGGCTACGAGCAGTACTTC. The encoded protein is CASSVEQGYEQYF.

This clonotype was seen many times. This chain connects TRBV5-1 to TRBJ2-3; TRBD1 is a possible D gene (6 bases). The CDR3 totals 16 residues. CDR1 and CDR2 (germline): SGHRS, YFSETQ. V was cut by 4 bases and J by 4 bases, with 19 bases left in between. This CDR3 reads CASSANRAAGADTQYF. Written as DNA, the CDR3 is TGCGCCAGCAGCGCAAACAGGGCGGCCGGGGCAGATACGCAGTATTTT.